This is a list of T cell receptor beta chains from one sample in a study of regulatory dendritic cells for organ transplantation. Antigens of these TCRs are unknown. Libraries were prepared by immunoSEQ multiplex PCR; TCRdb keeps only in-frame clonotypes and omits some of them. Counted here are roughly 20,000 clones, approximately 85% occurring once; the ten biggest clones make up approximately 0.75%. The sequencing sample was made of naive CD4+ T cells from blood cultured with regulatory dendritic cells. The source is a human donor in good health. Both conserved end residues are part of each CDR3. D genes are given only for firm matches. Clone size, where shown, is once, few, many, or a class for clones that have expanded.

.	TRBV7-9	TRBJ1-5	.	TGTGCCAGCAGCTCGGGAAATCAGCCCCAGCATTTT	CASSSGNQPQHF
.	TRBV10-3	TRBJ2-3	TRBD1	TGTGCCATCCGAGGGGACAGGGACACAGATACGCAGTATTTT	CAIRGDRDTDTQYF
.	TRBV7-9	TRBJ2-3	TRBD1	TGTGCCAGCAGCTTCGGTCGGGACAGACGCACAGATACGCAGTATTTT	CASSFGRDRRTDTQYF
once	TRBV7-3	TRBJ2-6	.	TGTGCCAGCAAACCCGCCTTGATCTCTGGGGCCAACGTCCTGACTTTC	CASKPALISGANVLTF
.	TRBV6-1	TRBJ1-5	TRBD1	TGTGCCAGCAGTGGCAGGGGGATGGGGGCCCTTAATCAGCCCCAGCATTTT	CASSGRGMGALNQPQHF
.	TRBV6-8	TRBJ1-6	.	TGTGCCAGCAAGGAGCGTAGTTCACCCCTCCACTTT	CASKERSSPLHF
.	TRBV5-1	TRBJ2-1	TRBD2	TGCGCCAGCAGCGCGGGACTAGCGCCCGAGCAGTTCTTC	CASSAGLAPEQFF
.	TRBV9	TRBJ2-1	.	TGTGCCAGCAGCGCCGAAGGGGCTGGGGGCGGGAATGAGCAGTTCTTC	CASSAEGAGGGNEQFF
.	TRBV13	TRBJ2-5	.	TGTGCCAGCAGCTTAAGTCTAGCAGAGACCCAGTACTTC	CASSLSLAETQYF
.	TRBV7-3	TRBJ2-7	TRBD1	TGTGCCAGCAGCGTCAGAGGGGGGACAGGGGCCTACGAGCAGTACTTC	CASSVRGGTGAYEQYF
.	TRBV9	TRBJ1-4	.	TGTGCCAGCAGCGTCGAGACCGGAGAAAAACTGTTTTTT	CASSVETGEKLFF
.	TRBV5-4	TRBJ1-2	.	TGTGCCAGCAGCTTGCGGGCGGTGTATGGCTACACCTTC	CASSLRAVYGYTF
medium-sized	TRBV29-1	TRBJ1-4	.	TGCAGCGCCGCCACGGGGGGCGGTGAAAAACTGTTTTTT	CSAATGGGEKLFF
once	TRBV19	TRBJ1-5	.	TGTGCCAGTAGCCCAGGGAGCGCCGGATTTCAGCCCCAGCATTTT	CASSPGSAGFQPQHF
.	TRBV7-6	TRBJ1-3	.	TGTGCCAGCAGCTTAGACTCAATTATGGTTGCGGGAAACACCATATATTTT	CASSLDSIMVAGNTIYF
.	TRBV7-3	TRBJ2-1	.	TGTGCCAGCAGCCCAGACCGTAGCTCCTACAATGAGCAGTTCTTC	CASSPDRSSYNEQFF
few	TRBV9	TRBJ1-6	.	TGTGCCAGCAGCGTAGAATATAATTCACCCCTCCACTTT	CASSVEYNSPLHF
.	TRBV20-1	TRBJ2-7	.	TGCAGTGCTAGATTGGTAGTAGAGCAGTACTTC	CSARLVVEQYF
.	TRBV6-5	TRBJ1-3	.	TGTGCCAGCAGTTACTCGGAAGTGTCTGGAAACACCATATATTTT	CASSYSEVSGNTIYF
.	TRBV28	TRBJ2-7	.	TGTGCAACAATAGGAGACTCCTACGAGCAGTACTTC	CATIGDSYEQYF
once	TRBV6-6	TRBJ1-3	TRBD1	TGTGCCAGCAGTTACTCCGGGACAGGCTCTGGAAACACCATATATTTT	CASSYSGTGSGNTIYF
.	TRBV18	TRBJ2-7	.	TGTGCCAGCTCACGAGACAGCACCTACGAGCAGTACTTC	CASSRDSTYEQYF
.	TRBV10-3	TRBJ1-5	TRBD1	TGTGCCATCAGTCGTGGGACAGGATTACAGCCCCAGCATTTT	CAISRGTGLQPQHF
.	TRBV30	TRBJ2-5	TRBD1	TGTGCCTGGAGAGTCACAGGGGGCAGGGAGACCCAGTACTTC	CAWRVTGGRETQYF
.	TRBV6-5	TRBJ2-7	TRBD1	TGTGCCAGCAGACAACCGGGACAGGGCCTTCGCGAGCAGTACTTC	CASRQPGQGLREQYF
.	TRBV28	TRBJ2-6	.	TGTGCCAGCAGTTCCCCACCTGGGGCCAACGTCCTGACTTTC	CASSSPPGANVLTF
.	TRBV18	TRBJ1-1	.	TGTGCCAGCTCGTCAGTGAACACTGAAGCTTTCTTT	CASSSVNTEAFF
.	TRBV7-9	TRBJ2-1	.	TGTGCCAGCAGCTTAAAAGCGACTTATTACAATGAGCAGTTCTTC	CASSLKATYYNEQFF
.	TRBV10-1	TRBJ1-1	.	TGCGCCAGCAGTGACTTTGGGGCGGCTGAAGCTTTCTTT	CASSDFGAAEAFF
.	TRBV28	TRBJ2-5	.	TGTGCCAGCAGGGCCGGATTGCTTCCCCAAGAGACCCAGTACTTC	CASRAGLLPQETQYF
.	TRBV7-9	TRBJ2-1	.	TGTGCCAGCAGCTCGCCCTTTCGGGCCCAGTTCTTC	CASSSPFRAQFF
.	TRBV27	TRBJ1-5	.	TGTGCCAGCAGTTTATCTGGGCTTGGGGGTAGCAATCAGCCCCAGCATTTT	CASSLSGLGGSNQPQHF
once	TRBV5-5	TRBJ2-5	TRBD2	TGTGCCAGCAGATCAGACGGGGGGGCTATCGAGGAGACCCAGTACTTC	CASRSDGGAIEETQYF
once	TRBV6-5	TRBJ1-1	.	TGTGCCAGCAGTTACTTCGAACTTTTAACCGAAGCTTTCTTT	CASSYFELLTEAFF
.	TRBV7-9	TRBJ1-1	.	TGTGCCAGCAGCTTAGCACCGAACACTGAAGCTTTCTTT	CASSLAPNTEAFF
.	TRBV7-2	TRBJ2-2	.	TGTGCCAGCAGCTTAGCGGGCCCTAACACCGGGGAGCTGTTTTTT	CASSLAGPNTGELFF
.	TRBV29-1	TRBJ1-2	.	TGCAGCGTTGACACAATTAGTGTTGGCTATGGCTACACCTTC	CSVDTISVGYGYTF
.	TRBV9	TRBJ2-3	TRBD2	TGTGCCAGCAGCGTCGACAGCAGCGGGGGGTATTCAGATACGCAGTATTTT	CASSVDSSGGYSDTQYF
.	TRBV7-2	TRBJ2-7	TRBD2	TGTGCCAGCAGCTCCCCTAGCGGGAGGGCCTACGAGCAGTACTTC	CASSSPSGRAYEQYF
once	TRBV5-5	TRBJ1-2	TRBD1	TGTGCCAGCAGGAAGGGCTTGGACAGGGTTGGTGGCTACACCTTC	CASRKGLDRVGGYTF
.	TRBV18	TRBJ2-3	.	TGTGCCAGCTCACTCCGCACAGATACGCAGTATTTT	CASSLRTDTQYF
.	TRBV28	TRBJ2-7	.	TGTGCCAGCAGGACAGGGCGGGGGGAGCAGTACTTC	CASRTGRGEQYF
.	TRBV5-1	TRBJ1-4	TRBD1	TGCGCCAGCAGCTTAACCGGGACAGGGGGTGAAAAACTGTTTTTT	CASSLTGTGGEKLFF
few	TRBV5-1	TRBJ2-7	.	TGCGCCAGCAGCGTTGATCTAGCGCAGATCTACGAGCAGTACTTC	CASSVDLAQIYEQYF
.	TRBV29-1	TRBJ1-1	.	TGCAGCGTTTCTCGGCGGCTGAACACTGAAGCTTTCTTT	CSVSRRLNTEAFF
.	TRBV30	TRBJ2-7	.	TGTGCCTGGACTGACGGCTACGAGCAGTACTTC	CAWTDGYEQYF
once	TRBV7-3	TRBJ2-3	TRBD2	TGTGCCAGCAGCGGGGGACTAGCGGGAGGGACAGATACGCAGTATTTT	CASSGGLAGGTDTQYF
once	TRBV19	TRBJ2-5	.	TGTGCCAGTAGTACCCGGGACTTGGAGACCCAGTACTTC	CASSTRDLETQYF
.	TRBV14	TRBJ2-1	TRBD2	TGTGCCAGCAGCCTCTTGGGACTAGCCTATGAGCAGTTCTTC	CASSLLGLAYEQFF
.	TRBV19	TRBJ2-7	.	TGTGCCAGTTCCTTGGGGGAATTTTACGAGCAGTACTTC	CASSLGEFYEQYF
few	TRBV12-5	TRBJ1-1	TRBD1	TGTGCTAGTGGTTTTAGCGACAGGGCGGAAGCTTTCTTT	CASGFSDRAEAFF
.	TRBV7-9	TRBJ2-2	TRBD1	TGTGCCAGCAGCTTAGGTGGCAGGGGGCCCTTCTACACCGGGGAGCTGTTTTTT	CASSLGGRGPFYTGELFF
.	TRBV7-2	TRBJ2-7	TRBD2	TGTGCCAGCGGGACTAGCGGAGAAGAAAGCTCCTACGAGCAGTACTTC	CASGTSGEESSYEQYF
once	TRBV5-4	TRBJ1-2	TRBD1	TGTGCCAGCAGCTTCGCGCAGGGGGTGAACGACCTTCATGGCTACACCTTC	CASSFAQGVNDLHGYTF
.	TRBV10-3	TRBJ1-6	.	TGTGCCATCAGTGAAAGGGATAGTTCACCCCTCCACTTT	CAISERDSSPLHF